This T cell receptor beta chain was sequenced during a study of shared clonotypes between healthy human individuals. Study background: Aged 18 to 49, the donors were a couple of women and a few men.

Germline assignment: CDR1 SGHRS and CDR2 YFSETQ. V gave up 3 bases and J gave up 1 base, with 15 bases separating them. There are 16 residues in the CDR3. The donor population consisted of healthy HIV-negative adults with no recent acute infections or vaccinations. The CD4+ fraction was divided into a CD45RA+ naive subset and a CD45RA-negative memory subset. The method was immunoSEQ multiplex PCR; TCRdb's version includes in-frame clones alone and lacks a portion of them. The sample lists 2 million to 2.5 million clones, almost 96% occurring once. The chain combines TRBV5-1 with TRBJ2-3; D not resolved. The specimen was naive CD4+ T cells sorted from blood. The subset here: CD45RA+ positively selected. The source of this sequence is a man aged 18 to 30 in good health. The CDR3 region has the DNA TGCGCCAGCAGCTCACAAGGAGTAGCTCGCACAGATACGCAGTATTTT. Residues: CASSSQGVARTDTQYF.